These T cell receptor beta chains were read from a single sample in a study of cytotoxic CD8 clonotypes in ibrutinib-treated CLL. Profiling relied on immunoSEQ multiplex PCR, and the TCRdb table lists in-frame clones only, not all of them. The data show tens of thousands of clones, approximately 81% seen once. The sequenced sample was PBMCs, obtained before ibrutinib treatment. The receptors come from a human donor with chronic lymphocytic leukemia. Each CDR3 is given with its conserved first and last residue. D genes are given only for firm matches. Size tells how often a clone was seen (once, few, many) or the class of an expanded clone, and some rows leave it out.

CDR3 protein	CDR3 DNA	V gene	clone size	CDR3 length	D gene	J gene
CASSFPSGSSTDTQYF	TGTGCCAGCAGCTTCCCTAGCGGTTCTAGCACAGATACGCAGTATTTT	TRBV5-4	.	16	TRBD2	TRBJ2-3
CASSRYGAGGRHTDTQYF	TGTGCCAGCAGCCGCTACGGGGCGGGAGGGCGGCACACAGATACGCAGTATTTT	TRBV6-4	.	18	TRBD2	TRBJ2-3
CASSLRTGSTDTQYF	TGCGCCAGCAGCCTCCGGACAGGGAGCACAGATACGCAGTATTTT	TRBV4-3	.	15	TRBD1	TRBJ2-3
CASSSSGAGNTIYF	TGTGCCAGCAGTTCGTCTGGGGCCGGAAACACCATATATTTT	TRBV28	.	14	.	TRBJ1-3
CAWSGRQGFEKLFF	TGTGCCTGGAGTGGCCGACAGGGTTTCGAAAAACTGTTTTTT	TRBV30	.	14	TRBD1	TRBJ1-4
CATSRDLGQGATGELFF	TGTGCCACCAGCAGAGATCTGGGACAGGGGGCAACCGGGGAGCTGTTTTTT	TRBV15	.	17	TRBD1	TRBJ2-2
CASSLAVWTLNNEQFF	TGCGCCAGCAGCTTGGCCGTCTGGACACTGAACAATGAGCAGTTCTTC	TRBV5-1	.	16	.	TRBJ2-1
CASSPSSGGNTEAFF	TGTGCCAGCTCACCATCTTCAGGAGGGAACACTGAAGCTTTCTTT	TRBV18	once	15	.	TRBJ1-1
CASSIAPSGRGYEQYF	TGTGCCAGTAGTATAGCTCCTAGCGGGAGGGGCTACGAGCAGTACTTC	TRBV19	.	16	TRBD2	TRBJ2-7
CAISTGTSGYNEQFF	TGTGCCATCAGCACCGGGACTAGCGGATACAATGAGCAGTTCTTC	TRBV10-3	.	15	TRBD2	TRBJ2-1
CASRWASGLGEQFF	TGTGCCAGTAGGTGGGCTAGCGGCCTCGGTGAGCAGTTCTTC	TRBV19	.	14	TRBD2	TRBJ2-1
CASSPHPRNTEAFF	TGTGCCAGCAGTCCCCACCCCAGGAACACTGAAGCTTTCTTT	TRBV28	.	14	.	TRBJ1-1
CASSYSLANYGYTF	TGTGCCAGCAGTTACTCGTTAGCTAACTATGGCTACACCTTC	TRBV6-5	.	14	.	TRBJ1-2
CAWASFPPYEQYF	TGTGCCTGGGCCTCTTTCCCCCCCTACGAGCAGTACTTC	TRBV30	.	13	.	TRBJ2-7
CASSSGLAGDRYEQYF	TGTGCCAGCAGCTCGGGACTAGCGGGAGATAGATACGAGCAGTACTTC	TRBV7-2	.	16	TRBD2	TRBJ2-7
CASSLRRPTAQETQYF	TGTGCCAGCAGCCTAAGAAGGCCGACAGCCCAAGAGACCCAGTACTTC	TRBV14	.	16	.	TRBJ2-5
CASSLGFLWRAFYGYTF	TGTGCCAGCAGCTTAGGATTCCTGTGGAGGGCTTTCTATGGCTACACCTTC	TRBV5-6	.	17	.	TRBJ1-2
CASSFRGSSTDTQYF	TGTGCCAGCAGCTTTCGGGGTTCTAGCACAGATACGCAGTATTTT	TRBV5-5	once	15	.	TRBJ2-3
CASSLNPRGPIGELFF	TGTGCCAGCAGCCTCAACCCCAGGGGGCCGATCGGGGAGCTGTTTTTT	TRBV7-3	.	16	TRBD1	TRBJ2-2
CASSPISSAETQYF	TGTGCCAGCAGTCCAATCTCGTCCGCGGAGACCCAGTACTTC	TRBV27	once	14	.	TRBJ2-5
CASSSPLPGTGVEQYF	TGTGCCAGTAGTTCACCACTCCCCGGGACAGGAGTCGAGCAGTACTTC	TRBV19	.	16	TRBD1	TRBJ2-7
CASSSDRGGYNEQFF	TGTGCCAGCAGCTCAGACAGGGGGGGCTACAATGAGCAGTTCTTC	TRBV7-2	.	15	TRBD1	TRBJ2-1
CASSRGGSNQPQHF	TGTGCCAGCAGCCGGGGAGGGAGCAATCAGCCCCAGCATTTT	TRBV5-6	.	14	.	TRBJ1-5
CASSLVGGGTEAFF	TGTGCCAGCAGCTTAGTAGGGGGCGGCACTGAAGCTTTCTTT	TRBV7-9	few	14	TRBD1	TRBJ1-1
CASSLGLKGNEQFF	TGTGCCAGCAGCTTGGGATTGAAGGGGAATGAGCAGTTCTTC	TRBV11-3	.	14	.	TRBJ2-1
CASSEQRNTEAFF	TGTGCCAGCAGCGAACAGAGGAACACTGAAGCTTTCTTT	TRBV9	once	13	.	TRBJ1-1
CAWRVGRRGNTEAFF	TGTGCCTGGAGAGTGGGGAGGCGGGGGAACACTGAAGCTTTCTTT	TRBV30	.	15	.	TRBJ1-1
CASRPHGRETQYF	TGTGCCAGTAGACCCCATGGAAGAGAGACCCAGTACTTC	TRBV19	.	13	.	TRBJ2-5
CASSPGSGTDLNEKLFF	TGTGCCAGCAGCCCCGGTTCGGGGACAGACCTTAATGAAAAACTGTTTTTT	TRBV7-9	.	17	TRBD1	TRBJ1-4
CAISVSSGLAGGGDNEQFF	TGTGCCATCAGTGTTTCCAGCGGACTAGCGGGAGGTGGGGACAATGAGCAGTTCTTC	TRBV10-3	.	19	TRBD2	TRBJ2-1
CASSQDGSVDTQYF	TGTGCCAGCAGCCAAGATGGTTCGGTAGATACGCAGTATTTT	TRBV4-2	.	14	.	TRBJ2-3
CASSLERQTGYTF	TGTGCCAGCAGCTTAGAACGACAAACTGGCTACACCTTC	TRBV7-8	.	13	.	TRBJ1-2
CASSRSGRDTQYF	TGTGCCAGCAGCCGGAGCGGGAGGGATACGCAGTATTTT	TRBV11-2	.	13	TRBD2	TRBJ2-3
CASSLGREAGNTIYF	TGTGCCAGCAGCTTAGGACGCGAGGCTGGAAACACCATATATTTT	TRBV7-9	.	15	.	TRBJ1-3
CASSIGAYTEAFF	TGTGCCAGCAGCATAGGGGCGTACACTGAAGCTTTCTTT	TRBV7-2	.	13	.	TRBJ1-1
CASSIVPGNQPQHF	TGTGCCAGTAGTATAGTCCCCGGAAATCAGCCCCAGCATTTT	TRBV19	.	14	.	TRBJ1-5
CASSSELYNEQFF	TGTGCCAGCAGCTCGGAACTTTACAATGAGCAGTTCTTC	TRBV7-9	.	13	.	TRBJ2-1
CARSSRGQAYTEAFF	TGTGCCAGAAGCTCGCGCGGTCAGGCATACACTGAAGCTTTCTTT	TRBV5-3	.	15	.	TRBJ1-1
CASSFVAGGSQETQYF	TGTGCCAGCAGCTTTGTAGCGGGAGGATCCCAAGAGACCCAGTACTTC	TRBV7-2	.	16	TRBD2	TRBJ2-5
CAWSQDTGTDTQYF	TGTGCCTGGAGTCAGGACACGGGTACAGATACGCAGTATTTT	TRBV30	.	14	.	TRBJ2-3
CASSLWRRSMNTGELFF	TGTGCCAGCAGCTTATGGCGACGGAGCATGAACACCGGGGAGCTGTTTTTT	TRBV5-4	.	17	.	TRBJ2-2
CASRRTLPGLDGELFF	TGTGCCAGTAGGCGAACTCTACCGGGCCTTGATGGAGAACTGTTTTTT	TRBV19	.	16	.	TRBJ1-4
CASSLGQGDVYGYTF	TGTGCCAGCAGCCTGGGACAGGGGGATGTCTATGGCTACACCTTC	TRBV7-3	.	15	TRBD1	TRBJ1-2
CASSLDGRNYGYTF	TGTGCCAGCAGCTTAGACGGCAGAAACTATGGCTACACCTTC	TRBV11-2	.	14	.	TRBJ1-2
CASSDKGGTDTQYF	TGTGCCAGCAGTGACAAGGGCGGCACAGATACGCAGTATTTT	TRBV6-4	.	14	.	TRBJ2-3
CASNTGASRYNEQFF	TGTGCCAGCAATACGGGGGCGTCCAGGTACAATGAGCAGTTCTTC	TRBV27	.	15	.	TRBJ2-1
CGPGWAGFYEQYF	TGTGGTCCGGGATGGGCCGGTTTCTACGAGCAGTACTTC	TRBV6-1	once	13	.	TRBJ2-7
CASSDTRGYYGYTF	TGTGCCAGCAGTGACACCAGGGGTTACTATGGCTACACCTTC	TRBV6-4	once	14	.	TRBJ1-2
CASSLGSIMPGELFF	TGTGCCAGCAGCTTAGGTTCGATTATGCCCGGGGAGCTGTTTTTT	TRBV7-7	few	15	.	TRBJ2-2
CAWSVKTGGSYEQYF	TGTGCCTGGAGTGTCAAGACAGGGGGCAGCTACGAGCAGTACTTC	TRBV30	.	15	TRBD1	TRBJ2-7
CASSVGASYNEQFF	TGTGCCAGCAGTGTGGGGGCCTCCTACAATGAGCAGTTCTTC	TRBV2	.	14	.	TRBJ2-1
CASISGTALSTDTQYF	TGTGCCAGCATTTCCGGGACAGCCCTATCCACAGATACGCAGTATTTT	TRBV7-9	.	16	TRBD1	TRBJ2-3